What follows describes a single T cell receptor (beta chain). This CDR3 is built from 15 residues. Losses at the gene ends were 3 bases for V and 3 bases for J; bases not matched to a gene: 3. Per germline, CDR1 ENHRY and CDR2 SYGVKD. TCRdb keeps only in-frame clones here, not all; method: immunoSEQ multiplex PCR. The sample carries approximately 580,000 clones, around 78% recorded once. The sample originates from a study of shared T cell receptors in the human thymus. The same data also contributed to another study, on human thymus T cells. As that report states: Samples came from healthy Finnish infants during open corrective cardiac surgery. Thymic tissue was derived from resections collected during corrective heart surgery. Seemingly biased V and J gene usage marked thymic and blood repertoires. Overlap was high between thymic repertoires from unrelated individuals, as reported in related research.

The clonotype originates from a boy in the first two years of life with a congenital heart defect. This chain links TRBV10-3 with TRBJ1-3; TRBD1 matches at 9 bases. The material sequenced was thymocytes. The CDR3 DNA is TGTGCCATCAGTGATGAGGGACAGGGTGGAAACACCATATATTTT. Translating gives CAISDEGQGGNTIYF.